This T cell receptor beta chain was sequenced in a study of shared T cell receptors in the human thymus. The repertoire was sequenced with immunoSEQ multiplex PCR; TCRdb's copy has only in-frame clones and lacks some. This sample yields 700,000 to 750,000 clones, of which 80% to 90% are seen a single time; about 0.0098% belongs to the top ten. As regards this clone: The identical CDR3 is also encoded by other nucleotide sequences in the sample.

V was shortened by 8 bases and J by 4 bases, with 8 bases between the two germline ends. The germline gives CDR1 MNHEY, CDR2 SMNVEV (reference sequence). The CDR3 has 12 residues. The same data also went into a second study, on human thymus T cells. This second study says: Thymic material originated from resections removed in the course of corrective heart surgery. The authors found apparently biased V and J gene usage in thymic and blood repertoires.

Material: thymocytes. The TCR originated in a girl in the first two years of life with a congenital heart defect. The rearrangement uses TRBV27 and TRBJ2-2; D possibly corresponds to TRBD1 (5 bases). CDR3 loop: CASRQLTGELFF. CDR3 DNA: TGTGCCAGCCGACAGCTCACCGGGGAGCTGTTTTTT.